This T cell receptor beta chain stems from a study of blood T cell repertoires in COVID-19. Study at large: The study drew acute and convalescent COVID-19 samples from the United States, Italy and Spain. PBMCs, B-cell-depleted T cells, or T cells were the source of the cDNA or gDNA that made up the material.

Authors' data handling: The assay estimated nucleated cells by amplifying reference gene primers. Libraries were prepared by immunoSEQ multiplex PCR; TCRdb keeps only in-frame clonotypes and omits some of them. That table supplies the V and J calls and clone size; D and trimming were determined from the DNA. This sample yields roughly 47,000 clones, of which 88% are seen a single time; almost 8% belongs to the top ten. Trimming shortened V by 0 bases and J by 5 bases, and 8 bases separated the two germline ends. The CDR3 has 14 amino acids. The germline V gene encodes CDR1 MNHNS and CDR2 SASEGT. This sequence originates from a man between 45 and 60 years old with acute or convalescent COVID-19. The sequencing input was peripheral blood. This rearrangement joins TRBV6-1 to TRBJ1-5; perhaps TRBD1 as D (5 bases). The CDR3 nucleotides read TGTGCCAGCAGTGAAGCAGGCAGGGATCAGCCCCAGCATTTT. Amino acids: CASSEAGRDQPQHF.